This is a list of T cell receptor beta chains from one sample in a study of CD8 T cells in ankylosing spondylitis. One entry per CDR3 protein results from TCRdb running MiXCR on the 5' RACE reads. The sample yields about 100,000 distinct CDR3 sequences, less than 25% seen once. Sample: synovial fluid, either unsorted or a sorted T cell fraction (not recorded which). The receptor source for this set is a male donor with ankylosing spondylitis. The CDR3 runs from the conserved cysteine through the conserved F or W. D genes are given only for firm matches. Not every row has a clone size; where given, it reads once, few, many or a size class.

TRBD1 TRBJ2-6 TRBV28 NA CASSPGGSGANVLTF TGTGCCAGCAGTCCAGGGGGCTCTGGGGCCAACGTCCTGACTTTC
TRBD2 TRBJ2-1 TRBV11-2 NA CASSLWGGDNEQFF TGTGCCAGCAGTCTGTGGGGGGGAGACAATGAGCAGTTCTTC
TRBD1 TRBJ1-4 TRBV7-9 NA CASSPTDRVNEKLFF TGTGCCAGCAGCCCCACCGACAGGGTTAATGAAAAACTGTTTTTT
NA TRBJ2-1 TRBV20-1 NA CSARASLAIKGDEQFF TGCAGTGCTAGAGCCTCGCTAGCGATCAAAGGGGATGAGCAGTTCTTC
TRBD1 TRBJ1-1 TRBV7-9 NA CASSSGTGGWGEAFF TGTGCCAGCAGCTCCGGGACAGGGGGCTGGGGTGAAGCTTTCTTT
NA TRBJ2-3 TRBV21-1 NA CASSTRPTVTRADTQYF TGTGCCAGCAGCACTCGTCCGACAGTCACGAGGGCAGATACGCAGTATTTT
NA TRBJ1-1 TRBV7-9 NA CASSLDSVVGAFF TGTGCCAGCAGCCTTGACAGTGTCGTGGGAGCTTTCTTT
TRBD2 TRBJ2-5 TRBV5-1 many CASSIGTSGIGQETQYF TGCGCCAGCAGCATCGGGACTAGCGGGATTGGGCAAGAGACCCAGTACTTC
NA TRBJ2-1 TRBV11-2 many CASSLILDRNEQFF TGTGCCAGCAGCTTAATCCTAGATCGCAATGAGCAGTTCTTC
TRBD1 TRBJ1-5 TRBV20-1 NA CSAAGQDSNQPQHF TGCAGTGCCGCAGGACAGGATAGCAATCAGCCCCAGCATTTT
TRBD1 TRBJ2-1 TRBV24-1 few CATSDSQGWEPAFF TGTGCCACCAGTGATTCACAGGGGTGGGAACCGGCGTTCTTC
NA TRBJ2-7 TRBV20-1 NA CSATGQGGDEQYF TGCAGTGCTACCGGCCAAGGCGGCGACGAGCAGTACTTC
NA TRBJ2-1 TRBV11-2 few CASSLDDQDPLGFDNEQFF TGTGCCAGCAGCTTAGATGATCAGGACCCGCTCGGCTTTGACAATGAGCAGTTCTTC
NA TRBJ1-1 TRBV30 few CAWSVTTSSFF TGTGCCTGGAGTGTAACTACCTCATCTTTCTTT
NA TRBJ2-3 TRBV5-6 NA CASSLGRGDTQYF TGTGCCAGCAGCTTGGGACGCGGCGATACGCAGTATTTT
TRBD1 TRBJ2-2 TRBV7-2 NA CASSLRQGPGELFF TGTGCCAGCAGCTTGCGACAGGGGCCCGGGGAGCTGTTTTTT
NA TRBJ2-2 TRBV13 few CASSSSTGELFF TGTGCCAGCAGCTCGAGTACCGGGGAGCTGTTTTTT
NA TRBJ1-2 TRBV30 NA CAWSHTEIGGYTF TGTGCCTGGAGTCATACAGAAATCGGGGGCTACACCTTC
NA TRBJ1-1 TRBV12-3/TRBV12-4 few CASSLFAEANTEAFF TGTGCCAGCAGTCTGTTCGCCGAGGCGAACACTGAAGCTTTCTTT
NA TRBJ1-2 TRBV4-1 NA CASSQGTNYGYTF TGCGCCAGCAGCCAGGGGACTAACTATGGCTACACCTTC
TRBD1 TRBJ1-6 TRBV9 few CASSAADRNSPLHF TGTGCCAGCAGCGCAGCGGACAGGAATTCACCCCTCCACTTT
TRBD1 TRBJ1-4 TRBV18 few CASSPPGTGGVSMEKLFF TGTGCCAGCTCACCACCGGGGACAGGGGGTGTATCGATGGAAAAACTGTTTTTT
NA TRBJ1-5 TRBV5-4 NA CASSLGGMSNQPQHF TGTGCCAGCAGCTTGGGAGGGATGAGCAATCAGCCCCAGCATTTT